Sequencing of this T cell receptor (beta chain) was carried out in a study of response to subunit inactivated influenza vaccine. Findings and limits, study-wide: The study's authors posited that every seasonal influenza vaccination enlists few new T cells.

Details on this clonotype: What it binds is unknown.

TCRdb reprocessed the RT-PCR reads with MiXCR, giving one entry per CDR3 protein. The sample has over 400,000 distinct CDR3 sequences; 9.5% to 13% are singletons. Germline V gives CDR1 SGHDT, CDR2 YYEEEE. J lost 4 bases, V lost 4 bases, and 12 bases had no gene match. The CDR3 consists of 16 residues. The TCR originated in a man in his forties or fifties who received an inactivated influenza vaccine. The chain carries TRBV5-6 and TRBJ2-7, with 9 bases aligning to TRBD1. The sequencing used PBMCs from blood, collected more than 35 days after vaccination. CDR3 in DNA: TGTGCCAGCAGCATAGGGACAGGGTCGGGGAGATACGAGCAGTACTTC. Amino acids: CASSIGTGSGRYEQYF.